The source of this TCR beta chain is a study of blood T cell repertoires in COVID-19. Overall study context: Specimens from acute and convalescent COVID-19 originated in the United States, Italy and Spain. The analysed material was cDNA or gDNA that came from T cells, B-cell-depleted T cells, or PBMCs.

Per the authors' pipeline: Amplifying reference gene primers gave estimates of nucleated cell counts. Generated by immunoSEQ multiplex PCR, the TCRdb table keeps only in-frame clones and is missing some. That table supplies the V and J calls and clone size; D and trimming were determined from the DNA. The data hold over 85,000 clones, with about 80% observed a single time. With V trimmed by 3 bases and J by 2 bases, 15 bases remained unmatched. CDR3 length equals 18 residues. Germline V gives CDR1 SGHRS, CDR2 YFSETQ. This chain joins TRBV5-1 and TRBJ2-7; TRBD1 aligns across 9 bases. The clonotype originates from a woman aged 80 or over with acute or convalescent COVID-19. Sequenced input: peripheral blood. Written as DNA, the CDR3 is TGCGCCAGCAGCTCGCCCCCAGGGGGGACAGGGAAACCCTACGAGCAGTACTTC. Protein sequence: CASSSPPGGTGKPYEQYF.